This TCR beta chain was sequenced during a study of patients and donors after allogeneic stem cell transplantation (dated by TCRdb to the early 2020s). Libraries were prepared through RT-PCR. These reads were obtained on a NextSeq 550. TCRdb trimmed the raw reads at Q25, called clones with MiXCR and kept productive beta chains. Entries are consolidated by CDR3 protein sequence, retaining the most common genes and DNA. This sample gives about a million distinct CDR3 sequences in total; around 17% of them show up just once. The top ten constitute roughly 6.4% of the sample. Relative to germline, V is 4 bases shorter and J is 0 bases shorter, with 17 bases between their ends. Reading the germline V gene gives CDR1 SGDLS and CDR2 YYNGEE. The CDR3 sequence holds 16 residues, the cysteine and phenylalanine included. Here the CDR3 DNA is all that survives: 48 bases in frame from base 1. Points on this clonotype: Its target antigen remains unknown. The sample holds no much larger clone one base away, and base qualities are not on file.

Material: blood, either unsorted or a sorted T cell fraction (not recorded which). This receptor was obtained from a human donor who was either an allogeneic HSCT recipient or a stem cell or donor lymphocyte infusion donor (not recorded which). It is not recorded whose cells these are; they may come from a transplant donor. In this chain, TRBV9 is recombined with TRBJ2-7, with no confidently assigned D gene. The CDR3 loop reads CASSLSWRFFSYEQYF. The DNA reads TGTGCCAGCAGCCTCTCATGGCGCTTCTTCTCCTACGAGCAGTACTTC.